This TCR beta chain was recovered during a study of identical twins. Notes on the study in general: Cross-sectional statistics underpinned the conclusions; the same donors were not followed.

The CDR3 is 15 amino acids. The ends lost 1 base at V and 2 bases at J; junction bases unmatched: 5. Germline loops: CDR1 SGHRS, CDR2 YFSETQ. As concerns this clonotype: The antigen remains undetermined.

TCRdb independently ran MiXCR on the 5' RACE reads; one entry per CDR3 protein. The sample has roughly 750,000 distinct CDR3 sequences, approximately 22% seen once. These data are also associated with another study on T cells expressing NK-cell markers.

The sequenced sample consisted of PBMCs. The receptor's source is a woman aged 18-29 years in good health. The J gene is TRBJ2-7, the V gene TRBV5-1; TRBD2 matches 8 bases. CDR3 sequence: CASSLLRGGTYEQYF. The CDR3 DNA follows: TGCGCCAGCAGCTTGCTTCGCGGGGGGACCTACGAGCAGTACTTC. The full variable domain, in which reference TRBV5-1 and TRBJ2-7 provide the parts outside the CDR3, is KAGVTQTPRYLIKTRGQQVTLSCSPISGHRSVSWYQQTPGQGLQFLFEYFSETQRNKGNFPGRFSGRQFSNSRSEMNVSTLELGDSALYLCASSLLRGGTYEQYFGPGTRLTVT.